Below, one T cell receptor (beta chain) is given with its context. As yet, its antigen is unknown. An end of the junction differs from the germline gene, which may be a read error. This specimen belongs to a study of read filtering for tumor transcriptome and immune sequencing. Study results and caveats: Correlation between methods rose after single-read clonotypes were removed.

Germline V CDR1 and CDR2: SEHNR, FQNEAQ (reference sequence). CDR3 length: 15 residues. From about 0.4 ug of RNA, a library with molecular barcoded alpha/delta and beta/gamma adaptors was made. TCRdb called the reads again in MiXCR, with one record for every CDR3 protein. The sample lists fewer than 7,000 distinct CDR3 sequences, 21% seen once, with approximately 23% in the top ten. This TCR came from a donor aged 40 or over with multiple myeloma. The material sequenced was a population of CD138-negative cells sorted from bone marrow. The chain links TRBV7-9 to TRBJ1-1; unclear D gene. The CDR3 sequence: CPSSFCPGYGTEAFF. CDR3 in DNA: TGTCCCAGCAGCTTTTGCCCGGGGTACGGCACTGAAGCTTTCTTT.